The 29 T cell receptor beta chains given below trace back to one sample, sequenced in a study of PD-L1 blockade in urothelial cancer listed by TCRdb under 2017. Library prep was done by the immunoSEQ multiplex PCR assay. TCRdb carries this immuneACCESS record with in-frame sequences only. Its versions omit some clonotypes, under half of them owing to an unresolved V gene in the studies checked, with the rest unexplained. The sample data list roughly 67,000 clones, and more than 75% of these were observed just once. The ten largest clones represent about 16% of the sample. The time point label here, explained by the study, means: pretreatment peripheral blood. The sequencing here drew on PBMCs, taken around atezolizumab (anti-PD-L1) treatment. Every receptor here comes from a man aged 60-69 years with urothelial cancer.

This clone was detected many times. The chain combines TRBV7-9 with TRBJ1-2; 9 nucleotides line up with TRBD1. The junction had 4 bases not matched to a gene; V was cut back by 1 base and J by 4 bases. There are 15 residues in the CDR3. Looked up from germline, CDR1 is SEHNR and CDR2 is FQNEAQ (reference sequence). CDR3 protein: CASSLGDREGYGYTF. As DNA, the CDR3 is TGTGCCAGCAGCTTAGGGGACAGGGAAGGCTATGGCTACACCTTC.

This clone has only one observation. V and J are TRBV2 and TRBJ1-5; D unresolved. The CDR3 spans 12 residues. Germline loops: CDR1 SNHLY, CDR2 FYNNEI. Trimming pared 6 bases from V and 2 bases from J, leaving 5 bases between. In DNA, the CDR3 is TGTGCCAGCAGGGAGGGCAATCAGCCCCAGCATTTT. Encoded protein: CASREGNQPQHF.

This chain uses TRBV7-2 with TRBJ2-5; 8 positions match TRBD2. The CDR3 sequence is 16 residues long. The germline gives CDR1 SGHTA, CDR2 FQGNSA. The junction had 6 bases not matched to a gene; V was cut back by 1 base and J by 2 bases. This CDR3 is CASSLVGAGVQETQYF. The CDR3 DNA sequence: TGTGCCAGCAGCTTAGTGGGAGCGGGGGTACAAGAGACCCAGTACTTC.

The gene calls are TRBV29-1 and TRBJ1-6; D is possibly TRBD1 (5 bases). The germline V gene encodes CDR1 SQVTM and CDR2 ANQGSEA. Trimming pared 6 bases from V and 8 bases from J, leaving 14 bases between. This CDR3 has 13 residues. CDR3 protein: CSVGFGGDSPLHF. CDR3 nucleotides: TGCAGCGTGGGGTTCGGGGGGGATTCACCCCTCCACTTT.

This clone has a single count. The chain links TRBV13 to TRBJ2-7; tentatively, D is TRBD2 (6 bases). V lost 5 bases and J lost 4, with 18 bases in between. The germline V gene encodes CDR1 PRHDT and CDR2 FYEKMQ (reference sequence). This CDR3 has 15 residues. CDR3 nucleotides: TGTGCCAGCAGCGGAGGGCCCCTAGGCGCTTACGAGCAGTACTTC. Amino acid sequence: CASSGGPLGAYEQYF.

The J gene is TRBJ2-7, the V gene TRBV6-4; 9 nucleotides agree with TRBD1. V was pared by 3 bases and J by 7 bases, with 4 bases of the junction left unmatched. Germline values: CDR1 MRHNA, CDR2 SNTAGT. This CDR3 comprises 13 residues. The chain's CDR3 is CASSEQGAGEQYF. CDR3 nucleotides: TGTGCCAGCAGTGAACAGGGGGCGGGGGAGCAGTACTTC.

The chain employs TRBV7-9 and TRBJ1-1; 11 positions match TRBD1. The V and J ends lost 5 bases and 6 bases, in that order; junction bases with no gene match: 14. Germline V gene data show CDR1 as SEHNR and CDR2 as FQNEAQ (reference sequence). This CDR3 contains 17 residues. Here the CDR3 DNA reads TGTGCCAGCAGCCCCGGACAGGGGGCGCGTCTAGATGCTGAAGCTTTCTTT. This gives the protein CASSPGQGARLDAEAFF.

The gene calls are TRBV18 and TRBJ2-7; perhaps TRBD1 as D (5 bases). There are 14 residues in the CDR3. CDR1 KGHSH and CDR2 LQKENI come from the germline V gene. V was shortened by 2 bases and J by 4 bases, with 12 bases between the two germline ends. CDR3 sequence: CASSPSTGIYEQYF. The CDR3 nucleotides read TGTGCCAGCTCACCATCCACAGGAATTTACGAGCAGTACTTC.

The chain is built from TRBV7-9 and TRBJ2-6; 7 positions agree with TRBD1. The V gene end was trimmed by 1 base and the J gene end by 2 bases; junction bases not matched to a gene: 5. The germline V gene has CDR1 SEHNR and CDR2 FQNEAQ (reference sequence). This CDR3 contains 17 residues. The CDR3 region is CASSLGAGQAGANVLTF. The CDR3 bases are TGTGCCAGCAGCTTAGGGGCAGGACAGGCTGGGGCCAACGTCCTGACTTTC.

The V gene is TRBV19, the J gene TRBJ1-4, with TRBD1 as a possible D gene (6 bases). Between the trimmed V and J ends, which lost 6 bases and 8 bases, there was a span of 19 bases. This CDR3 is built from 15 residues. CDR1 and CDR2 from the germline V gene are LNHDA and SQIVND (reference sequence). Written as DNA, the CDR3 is TGTGCCAGTAGGCCCCGGGACACCTGGCCGGAAAAACTGTTTTTT. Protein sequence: CASRPRDTWPEKLFF.

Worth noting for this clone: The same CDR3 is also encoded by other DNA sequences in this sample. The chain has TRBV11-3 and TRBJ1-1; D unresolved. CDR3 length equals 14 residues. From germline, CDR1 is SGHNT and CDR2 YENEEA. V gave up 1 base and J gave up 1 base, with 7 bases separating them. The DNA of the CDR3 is TGTGCCAGCAGCTTAGGGAGGGCGAACACTGAAGCTTTCTTT. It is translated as CASSLGRANTEAFF. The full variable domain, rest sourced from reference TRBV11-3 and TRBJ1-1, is EAGVVQSPRYKIIEKKQPVAFWCNPISGHNTLYWYLQNLGQGPELLIRYENEEAVDDSQLPKDRFSAERLKGVDSTLKIQPAELGDSAVYLCASSLGRANTEAFFGQGTRLTVV.

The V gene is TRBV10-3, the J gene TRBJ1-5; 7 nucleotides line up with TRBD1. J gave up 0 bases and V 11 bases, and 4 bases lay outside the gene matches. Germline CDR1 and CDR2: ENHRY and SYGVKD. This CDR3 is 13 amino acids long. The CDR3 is CASGGNSNQPQHF. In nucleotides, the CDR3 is TGTGCCTCAGGGGGAAATAGCAATCAGCCCCAGCATTTT.

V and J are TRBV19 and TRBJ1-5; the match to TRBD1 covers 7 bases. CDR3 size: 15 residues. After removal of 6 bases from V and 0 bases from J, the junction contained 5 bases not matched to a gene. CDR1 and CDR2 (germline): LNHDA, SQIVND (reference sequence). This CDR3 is CASSPQGSSNQPQHF. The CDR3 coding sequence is TGTGCCAGTAGCCCACAGGGGTCTAGCAATCAGCCCCAGCATTTT.

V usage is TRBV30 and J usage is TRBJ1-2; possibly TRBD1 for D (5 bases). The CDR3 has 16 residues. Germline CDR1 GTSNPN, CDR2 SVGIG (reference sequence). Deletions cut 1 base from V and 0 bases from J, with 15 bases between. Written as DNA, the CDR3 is TGTGCCTGGAGTGGGCCCCGCAGGGAAGCTAACTATGGCTACACCTTC. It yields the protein CAWSGPRREANYGYTF.

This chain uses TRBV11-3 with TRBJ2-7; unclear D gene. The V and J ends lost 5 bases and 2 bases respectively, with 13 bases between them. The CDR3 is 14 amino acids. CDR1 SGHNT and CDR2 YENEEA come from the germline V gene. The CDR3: CASSPPLFPYEQYF. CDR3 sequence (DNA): TGTGCCAGCAGCCCTCCCCTATTCCCCTACGAGCAGTACTTC.

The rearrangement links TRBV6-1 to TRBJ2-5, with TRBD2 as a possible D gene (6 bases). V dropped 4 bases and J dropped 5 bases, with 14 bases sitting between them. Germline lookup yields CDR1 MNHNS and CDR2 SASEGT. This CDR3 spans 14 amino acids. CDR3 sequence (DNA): TGTGCCAGCAGTGGAGGGCGCCGGGGGGAGACCCAGTACTTC. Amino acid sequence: CASSGGRRGETQYF.

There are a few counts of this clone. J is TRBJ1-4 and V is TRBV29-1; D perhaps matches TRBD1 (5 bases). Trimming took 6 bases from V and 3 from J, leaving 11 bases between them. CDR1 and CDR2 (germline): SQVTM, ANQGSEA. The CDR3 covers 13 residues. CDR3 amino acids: CSVAGQANEKLFF. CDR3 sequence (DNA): TGCAGCGTGGCAGGACAAGCTAATGAAAAACTGTTTTTT.

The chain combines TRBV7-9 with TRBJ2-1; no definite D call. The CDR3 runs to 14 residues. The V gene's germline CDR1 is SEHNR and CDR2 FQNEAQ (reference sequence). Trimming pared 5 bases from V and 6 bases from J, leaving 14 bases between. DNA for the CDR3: TGTGCCAGCAGCCGCGTCTGGTCGATCAATGAGCAGTTCTTC. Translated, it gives CASSRVWSINEQFF.

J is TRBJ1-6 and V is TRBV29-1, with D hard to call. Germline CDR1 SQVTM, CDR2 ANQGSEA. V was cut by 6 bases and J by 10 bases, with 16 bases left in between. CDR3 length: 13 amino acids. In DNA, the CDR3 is TGCAGCGTGAAGACATCCCCCACCTCACCCCTCCACTTT. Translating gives CSVKTSPTSPLHF.

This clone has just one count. CDR3 region: CASSPRAGTGVSPGELFF. CDR3 nucleotides: TGTGCCAGCAGCCCCCGTGCCGGGACAGGGGTGTCTCCCGGGGAGCTGTTTTTT. The V call is TRBV9, the J call TRBJ2-2, with TRBD1 matching 10 bases. In germline, CDR1 is SGDLS, CDR2 YYNGEE. The CDR3 consists of 18 residues. J gave up 6 bases and V 4 bases, and 15 bases lay outside the gene matches.

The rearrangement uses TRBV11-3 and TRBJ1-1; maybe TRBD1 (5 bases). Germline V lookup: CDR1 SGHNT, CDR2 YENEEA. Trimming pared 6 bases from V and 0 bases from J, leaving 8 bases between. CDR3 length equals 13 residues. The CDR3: CASRLTVNTEAFF. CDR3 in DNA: TGTGCCAGCAGGTTGACAGTGAACACTGAAGCTTTCTTT.

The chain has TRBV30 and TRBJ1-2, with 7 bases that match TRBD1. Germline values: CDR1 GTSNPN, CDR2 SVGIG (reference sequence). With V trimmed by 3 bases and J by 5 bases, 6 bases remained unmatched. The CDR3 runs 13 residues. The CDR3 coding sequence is TGTGCCTGGAGGTCAAGGGGGCTGTATGGCTACACCTTC. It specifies CAWRSRGLYGYTF.

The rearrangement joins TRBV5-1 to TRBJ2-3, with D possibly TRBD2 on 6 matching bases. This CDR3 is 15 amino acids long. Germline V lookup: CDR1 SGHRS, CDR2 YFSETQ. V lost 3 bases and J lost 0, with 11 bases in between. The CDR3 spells CASSSGTSSTDTQYF. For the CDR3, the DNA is TGCGCCAGCAGCTCAGGGACTTCTAGCACAGATACGCAGTATTTT.

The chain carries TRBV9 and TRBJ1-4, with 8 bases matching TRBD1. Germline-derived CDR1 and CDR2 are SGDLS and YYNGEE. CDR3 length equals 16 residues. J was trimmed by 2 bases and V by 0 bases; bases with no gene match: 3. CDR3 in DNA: TGTGCCAGCAGCGTAGACAGGGGGGGGACTAATGAAAAACTGTTTTTT. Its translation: CASSVDRGGTNEKLFF. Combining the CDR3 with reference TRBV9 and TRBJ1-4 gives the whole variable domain DSGVTQTPKHLITATGQRVTLRCSPRSGDLSVYWYQQSLDQGLQFLIQYYNGEERAKGNILERFSAQQFPDLHSELNLSSLELGDSALYFCASSVDRGGTNEKLFFGSGTQLSVL.

CDR3 nucleotide sequence: TGTGCCAGCAGTGAAGCGGACAGCCGAAACACCATATATTTT. Protein product: CASSEADSRNTIYF. The V call is TRBV6-1, the J call TRBJ1-3, with D possibly matching TRBD1 (6 bases). From germline, CDR1 is MNHNS and CDR2 SASEGT. The CDR3 loop spans 14 amino acids. V gave up 0 bases and J gave up 5 bases, with 8 bases separating them.

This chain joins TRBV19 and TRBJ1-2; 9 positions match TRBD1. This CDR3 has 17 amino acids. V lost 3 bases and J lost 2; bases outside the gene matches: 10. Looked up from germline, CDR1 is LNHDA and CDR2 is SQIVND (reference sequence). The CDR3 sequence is CASSITGTGISNYGYTF. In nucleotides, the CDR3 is TGTGCCAGTAGTATTACCGGGACAGGGATATCCAACTATGGCTACACCTTC.

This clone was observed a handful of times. CDR3 DNA sequence: TGTGCCAGCAGTCCAGCCGGGGTTGATTCACCCCTCCACTTT. Amino acid sequence: CASSPAGVDSPLHF. The rearrangement joins TRBV6-1 to TRBJ1-6; no definite D call. Germline CDR1 and CDR2: MNHNS and SASEGT. Trimming shortened V by 5 bases and J by 8 bases, and 13 bases separated the two germline ends. The CDR3 spans 14 residues.

The DNA of the CDR3 is TGTGCCAGCAGTGAGACAGGCCCGACCTATTTT. This encodes CASSETGPTYF. The rearrangement uses TRBV2 and TRBJ2-3; weak D call: TRBD1 (6 bases). The CDR3 is 11 residues long. Germline CDR1 reads SNHLY; CDR2 reads FYNNEI. The V and J ends lost 3 bases and 15 bases respectively, with 13 bases between them.

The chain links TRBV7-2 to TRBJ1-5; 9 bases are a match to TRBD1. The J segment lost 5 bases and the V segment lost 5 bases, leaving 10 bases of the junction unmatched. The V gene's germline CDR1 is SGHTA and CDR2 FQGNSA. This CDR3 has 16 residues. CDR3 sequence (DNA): TGTGCCAGCAGCGCGGGCCTACAGGGGGCATATCAGCCCCAGCATTTT. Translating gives CASSAGLQGAYQPQHF.